The 12 T cell receptor beta chains in this list originate from one sample, sequenced in a study of identifying expanded T cells in peripheral blood. Generated by immunoSEQ multiplex PCR, the TCRdb table keeps only in-frame clones and is missing some. The table lists 81,000 or so clones, 84% of them singletons. Sequences were obtained from blood. These receptors all come from a person aged 18-70 years in good health.

The chain carries TRBV20-1 and TRBJ2-7; D is perhaps TRBD1 or TRBD2 (5 bases each). This CDR3 comprises 11 residues. V lost 6 bases to trimming and J lost 0 bases, with 6 bases between them. Germline lookup yields CDR1 DFQATT and CDR2 SNEGSKA (reference sequence). The CDR3 sequence is CSAGTSYEQYF. The CDR3 bases are TGCAGTGCCGGGACCTCCTACGAGCAGTACTTC.

The V and J genes are TRBV10-3 and TRBJ1-1; 8 nucleotides agree with TRBD1. CDR3 length: 13 residues. The V segment lost 4 bases and the J segment 7 bases; nucleotides outside the gene matches: 5. CDR1 is ENHRY and CDR2 is SYGVKD in the germline V gene. For the CDR3, the DNA is TGTGCCATCAGTGGCGGGACAGGTGTTGAAGCTTTCTTT. It yields the protein CAISGGTGVEAFF.

The chain couples TRBV18 to TRBJ1-1; TRBD1 is a possible D gene (6 bases). The CDR3 is 15 amino acids. Germline CDR1 reads KGHSH; CDR2 reads LQKENI. The V end was cut by 1 base, the J end by 5 bases, with 14 bases between. CDR3 DNA sequence: TGTGCCAGCTCACCACGGGGGATGAGGGGGACTGAAGCTTTCTTT. Translation gives CASSPRGMRGTEAFF.

The chain links TRBV9 to TRBJ2-1, with D unclear. The CDR3 sequence is 13 residues long. The germline V and J ends were trimmed by 3 bases and 0 bases, with 4 bases remaining between them. Germline CDR1 SGDLS, CDR2 YYNGEE. The DNA for the CDR3 is TGTGCCAGCAGCGAGCGCTCCTACAATGAGCAGTTCTTC. The encoded protein is CASSERSYNEQFF.

This chain uses TRBV15 with TRBJ2-1; no clear D. The CDR3 is made up of 14 amino acids. Trimming shortened V by 5 bases and J by 6 bases, and 14 bases separated the two germline ends. Germline CDR1 and CDR2: LNHNV and YYDKDF (reference sequence). The CDR3 protein is CATSRDDLRNEQFF. CDR3 coding DNA: TGTGCCACCAGCCGTGACGATTTGCGCAATGAGCAGTTCTTC.

The rearrangement links TRBV27 to TRBJ1-5; 7 bases are a match to TRBD1. The J segment lost 1 base and the V segment lost 2 bases, leaving 8 bases of the junction unmatched. The CDR3 runs to 17 residues. Germline V gives CDR1 MNHEY, CDR2 SMNVEV (reference sequence). This CDR3 is CASSLTATGASNQPQHF. The DNA of the CDR3 is TGTGCCAGCAGTTTAACTGCAACAGGGGCCAGCAATCAGCCCCAGCATTTT.

The chain has TRBV28 and TRBJ1-2; possible D gene TRBD1, 6 bases. V was trimmed by 1 base and J by 6 bases, leaving 12 bases between them. The CDR3 loop spans 14 amino acids. Germline V CDR1 and CDR2: MDHEN, SYDVKM. CDR3 DNA: TGTGCCAGCAGTTTATTCGGCAGGGACAATGGCTACACCTTC. This gives the protein CASSLFGRDNGYTF.

The chain has TRBV28 and TRBJ1-2; 11 nucleotides align to TRBD1. The CDR3 runs to 13 residues. Trimming removed 7 bases from V and 7 bases from J; junction bases left unmatched: 5. Germline V lookup: CDR1 MDHEN, CDR2 SYDVKM. The DNA for the CDR3 is TGTGCCAGCAAGCCGGGACAGGGGGGTGGCTACACCTTC. Encoded protein: CASKPGQGGGYTF.

The chain employs TRBV6-1 and TRBJ2-1; tentatively, D is TRBD2 (6 bases). The V end was cut by 7 bases, the J end by 7 bases, with 11 bases between. The CDR3 consists of 12 residues. CDR1 and CDR2 (germline): MNHNS, SASEGT. The CDR3 nucleotides are TGTGCCAGCACGTGGGAGGCAAATGAGCAGTTCTTC. Translated, it gives CASTWEANEQFF.

The DNA of the CDR3 is TGTGCCAGCAGCTTGGACAGCGGGAGGAACATTCAGTACTTC. It specifies CASSLDSGRNIQYF. V gene TRBV7-2 combines with J gene TRBJ2-4; the match to TRBD2 covers 9 bases. The trim removed 3 bases at V and 7 bases at J, leaving 4 bases unmatched. CDR3 length: 14 residues. CDR1 is SGHTA and CDR2 is FQGNSA in the germline V gene.

J is TRBJ2-7 and V is TRBV6-5, with D possibly TRBD1 on 6 matching bases. V lost 5 bases to trimming and J lost 5 bases, with 13 bases between them. This CDR3 has 13 amino acids. CDR1 is MNHEY, CDR2 SVGAGI, per germline. CDR3 protein: CASSRDRTDEQYF. Written as DNA, the CDR3 is TGTGCCAGCAGTCGTGACAGGACTGACGAGCAGTACTTC.

The V and J genes are TRBV4-2 and TRBJ2-7; 12 nucleotides align to TRBD2. This CDR3 has 15 amino acids. J gave up 2 bases and V 1 base, and 0 bases lay outside the gene matches. The V gene's germline CDR1 is LGHNA and CDR2 YNFKEQ. This chain's CDR3 is CASSQGTSGTYEQYF. The CDR3 DNA sequence: TGTGCCAGCAGCCAAGGGACTAGCGGGACCTACGAGCAGTACTTC.